Below, one TCR beta chain is given with its context. Its antigen is unknown. One base away there is no much larger clone; base qualities are not given. The same CDR3 also results from other DNA sequences found in this sample. The data derive from a study of shared clonotypes between healthy human individuals (TCRdb year 2020). Looking at the study overall: A couple of women and a few men aged 18 to 49 years were included in the cohort. Blood TCR repertoires of about 5 healthy adults were deeply sequenced to estimate repertoire size and the extent of clonotype sharing between individuals. Between about 0.94 and 8.9 billion PBMCs per donor were obtained by leukapheresis. Different laboratories and diverse techniques were used to prepare libraries and sequence TCR repertoires, to increase sequencing depth and limit assay-specific biases. For each donor, CD4 naive and CD4 memory were each run on three plates, CD8 naive on two plates, and CD8 memory on one plate.

CD8 naive samples were CD45RO-negative cells positively selected for CCR7, giving a CD45RA+CCR7+ population that excluded TemRA cells. Donors were healthy HIV-negative adults with no recently reported acute infections or vaccinations. Every donor was a Caucasian adult residing in Nashville, Tennessee, USA. After blood collection by leukapheresis, PBMCs were isolated using Ficoll-Histopaque density gradient centrifugation and then cryopreserved in the vapor phase of liquid nitrogen. Analytical flow cytometry was used to check the purity and quantity of every magnetically sorted T cell population. Each sorted fraction had its genomic DNA isolated and then quantified by UV absorbance on a Nanodrop 2000c. TCR CDR3 regions were amplified from genomic DNA by multiplex PCR using the deep immunoSEQ assay. Extracted genomic DNA from each cell subset was distributed evenly across all wells of several immunoSEQ 96-well plates, and each plate was treated as a replicate. Each replicate PCR for sorted subsets received about 0.2 ug genomic DNA, equal to about 30,000 T cell genomes. Purified libraries were measured with a Qubit 3.0 fluorometer, size-checked on a Bioanalyzer 2100, and measured again with the KAPA Library Quantification kit. Every immunoSEQ 96-well plate was sequenced on a separate single-read 150-cycle Illumina NextSeq 550 flow cell. Regarding the original processing steps: Because the immunoSEQ output held only junctional sequences and lacked quality scores, the filtering could not match the filtering applied to full-length reads. Sequences were annotated with PyIR, a Python wrapper for IgBLAST v1.9, using IMGT germline references to assign V/J genes and CDR3. Reads were filtered out if the reads had weak V/J assignments (E-value above 1e-6), no CDR3, stop codons, out-of-frame junctions, or ambiguous translated residues. V3J clonotypes were defined by identical inferred V gene, J gene, and CDR3 amino acid sequence. The percentage overlap between two repertoires was calculated by dividing the number of shared unique clonotypes by the size of the smaller repertoire. RTK rarefaction, the Chao1 estimator, and Recon v2.1 estimates of unobserved clonotypes were used to assess repertoire richness. OLGA was used to compute generation probabilities for all TCRbeta clonotypes that the gDNA method yielded from several donors. Held by TCRdb, this immuneACCESS table contains in-frame sequences only and omits some clones. Under half of the omission traces to an unresolved V gene where checked; the cause of the rest is unknown. The V and J calls and clone size are taken from that table; D and trimming were inferred from the DNA. Counted in this sample were some 2 million clones; approximately 94% of them appeared once. 1% to 1.5% of the sample goes to the ten largest clones.

Broader findings and caveats from the paper: Naive subsets generally had larger estimated clonotype richness than memory subsets did. Sampling was restricted to blood, and TCR repertoires in tissue are likely to differ from TCR repertoires in blood. Rarefaction of sorted-subset datasets indicated incomplete sequencing despite the large sequencing depth. Pairwise subsampling led to the expectation that sequencing depth would affect the degree of clonotype sharing among donors. When several donors were compared, the shared fraction of clonotypes was around 5.1% for naive CD4, roughly 3.3% for naive CD8, more than 2% for memory CD4, and 0.35% to 0.4% for memory CD8. Because the study included only a small number of donors, the genetic and exposure-history diversity represented was limited. Compared with non-shared clonotypes, the clonotypes found in all four sorted-subset donors had higher generation probabilities.

This TCR was sampled from a man aged 18 to 30 in good health. Sequencing was carried out using naive CD8+ T cells sorted from blood. Reading the label with the study, this specimen's cell subset or site is: CD45RA+CCR7+.

The sequence in DNA is TGTGCCAGCAGTTACACCGGACTGGCCTACGAGCAGTACTTC. It codes for CASSYTGLAYEQYF. The V and J genes are TRBV6-5 and TRBJ2-7; TRBD2 could be the D gene, as 5 bases match. Relative to germline, V is 2 bases shorter and J is 2 bases shorter, with 10 bases between their ends. Measured from the cysteine to the phenylalanine, the CDR3 is 14 residues long. Just CDR3 DNA is preserved here, 42 bases in frame from base 1. Sequences MNHEY (CDR1) and SVGAGI (CDR2) are obtained from the germline V gene.